These 24 T cell receptor beta chains share one sample of origin, sequenced in a study of blood T cell repertoires in COVID-19. Clones were read by immunoSEQ multiplex PCR, and TCRdb kept only the in-frame ones, dropping some. Of roughly 100,000 clones detected, around 90% appear once; the ten largest clones hold 2.5% to 3.5%. The sequenced sample consisted of peripheral blood. The receptor set was obtained from a man in his forties or fifties with active or convalescent COVID-19.

This clone was found a few times. The J gene is TRBJ2-3, the V gene TRBV5-1; 9 nucleotides align to TRBD1. J lost 0 bases, V lost 0 bases, and 11 bases had no gene match. There are 19 residues in the CDR3. Germline lookup yields CDR1 SGHRS and CDR2 YFSETQ. The CDR3 bases are TGCGCCAGCAGCTTGGGACCCCAACAGGGGGCGAGTAGCACAGATACGCAGTATTTT. Protein: CASSLGPQQGASSTDTQYF.

The chain has TRBV7-9 and TRBJ1-2; tentative D call: TRBD1 (6 bases). The length of the CDR3 is 13 residues. V was pared by 5 bases and J by 6 bases, with 13 bases between. Looked up from germline, CDR1 is SEHNR and CDR2 is FQNEAQ (reference sequence). Here the CDR3 reads CASSPRGGDGYTF. The CDR3 region has the DNA TGTGCCAGCAGCCCTCGGGGGGGCGATGGCTACACCTTC.

This clone was picked up one time. The chain has TRBV6-4 and TRBJ2-7; a weak D match, TRBD1 (5 bases). The CDR3 contains 13 residues. Germline CDR1 is MRHNA and CDR2 is SNTAGT. CDR3 in DNA: TGTACCCGACCGACAGACACAACCTACGAGCAGTACGTC. Translation gives CTRPTDTTYEQYV.

CDR3 residues: CASSLLRGSNEKLFF. The CDR3 DNA reads as TGTGCCAGCAGTTTACTTAGGGGTTCTAATGAAAAACTGTTTTTT. The V and J genes are TRBV27 and TRBJ1-4; the D gene is possibly TRBD1 (5 bases). Germline-derived CDR1 and CDR2 are MNHEY and SMNVEV (reference sequence). The V gene lost 2 bases and the J gene lost 3 bases, with 10 bases spanning the gap. The CDR3 is 15 residues long.

This clone appeared a single time. The chain has TRBV28 and TRBJ1-3, with no clear D. CDR3 size: 15 residues. Per germline, CDR1 MDHEN and CDR2 SYDVKM. V lost 6 bases to trimming and J lost 0 bases, with 12 bases between them. The CDR3 reads CASSRGRSSGNTIYF. The CDR3 DNA follows: TGTGCCAGCAGCCGTGGTCGGAGCTCTGGAAACACCATATATTTT.

This clone was seen only a few times. This rearrangement joins TRBV7-2 to TRBJ2-7; TRBD1 aligns across 7 bases. Germline CDR1 and CDR2: SGHTA and FQGNSA. The CDR3 is 14 amino acids. V was pared by 7 bases and J by 2 bases, with 8 bases of the junction left unmatched. CDR3 residues: CASTPTGAPYEQYF. The CDR3, as DNA: TGTGCCAGCACCCCCACAGGGGCCCCCTACGAGCAGTACTTC.

This sequence joins TRBV30 and TRBJ2-7; a weak D match, TRBD1 (5 bases). Germline assignment: CDR1 GTSNPN and CDR2 SVGIG (reference sequence). Trimming shortened V by 0 bases and J by 6 bases, and 15 bases separated the two germline ends. CDR3 length: 14 amino acids. The DNA for the CDR3 is TGTGCCTGGAGTGTAGGGGAACCTAGATCCGAGCAGTACTTC. Its protein is CAWSVGEPRSEQYF.

The chain carries TRBV29-1 and TRBJ1-3, with D possibly TRBD1 on 5 matching bases. Germline CDR1 is SQVTM and CDR2 is ANQGSEA. This CDR3 spans 13 amino acids. V gave up 6 bases and J gave up 0 bases, with 9 bases separating them. The CDR3 sequence: CSVRGNSGNTIYF. The CDR3 DNA reads as TGCAGCGTAAGGGGCAACTCTGGAAACACCATATATTTT.

This sequence joins TRBV7-9 and TRBJ2-1; the match to TRBD2 covers 10 bases. CDR3 length: 17 residues. The germline V gene has CDR1 SEHNR and CDR2 FQNEAQ (reference sequence). The junction had 9 bases not matched to a gene; V was cut back by 5 bases and J by 2 bases. The CDR3 sequence: CASSPRGSGGAYNEQFF. The CDR3 nucleotides read TGTGCCAGCAGCCCCCGAGGCAGCGGGGGGGCCTACAATGAGCAGTTCTTC.

The CDR3 region has the DNA TGTGCCAGCACCCCGGCCGCGGGTGGAAACACCATATATTTT. Residues: CASTPAAGGNTIYF. This rearrangement joins TRBV3-1 (or the pseudogene TRBV3-2) to TRBJ1-3; D unresolved. The CDR3 is 14 residues long. Looked up from germline, CDR1 is LGHDT and CDR2 is YNNKEL (reference sequence). V lost 7 bases and J lost 3, with 13 bases in between.

V usage is TRBV30 and J usage is TRBJ2-7; 10 bases match TRBD1. Unmatched junction bases numbered 6, after V lost 5 bases and J lost 2 bases. This CDR3 region has 14 residues. From germline, CDR1 is GTSNPN and CDR2 SVGIG (reference sequence). The CDR3 reads CAWDPGQGPYEQYF. Written as DNA, the CDR3 is TGTGCCTGGGATCCGGGACAGGGGCCCTACGAGCAGTACTTC.

V gene TRBV7-6 combines with J gene TRBJ2-5, with 8 bases aligning to TRBD1. This CDR3 region has 16 residues. After removal of 8 bases from V and 5 bases from J, the junction contained 16 bases not matched to a gene. The V gene's germline CDR1 is SGHVS and CDR2 FNYEAQ. The CDR3 loop is CASSKTAQGALETQYF. For the CDR3, the DNA is TGTGCCAGCTCAAAAACGGCGCAGGGGGCACTGGAGACCCAGTACTTC.

This clone was seen only a few times. The chain carries TRBV6-1 and TRBJ1-1, with a possible D match to TRBD1 (5 bases). V dropped 2 bases and J dropped 2 bases, with 15 bases sitting between them. Per the germline V gene, CDR1 is MNHNS and CDR2 is SASEGT. CDR3 length: 16 amino acids. Here the CDR3 reads CASSESSGHLNTEAFF. The CDR3 nucleotides are TGTGCCAGCAGTGAAAGTAGCGGACACCTAAACACTGAAGCTTTCTTT.

V gene TRBV5-1 combines with J gene TRBJ2-5, with 7 bases lining up with TRBD2. V trimming: 0 bases; J trimming: 4 bases; junction bases outside the gene matches: 6. Germline V lookup: CDR1 SGHRS, CDR2 YFSETQ. This CDR3 comprises 15 residues. CDR3 nucleotides: TGCGCCAGCAGCTTGGCCGGGCTAGCGGCAGAGACCCAGTACTTC. This codes for CASSLAGLAAETQYF.

This chain uses TRBV10-3 with TRBJ2-4; 7 nucleotides align to TRBD2. With 2 bases clipped from V and 3 bases from J, the junction kept 7 bases outside the gene matches. The CDR3 spans 16 residues. Germline V gives CDR1 ENHRY, CDR2 SYGVKD. CDR3 sequence (DNA): TGTGCCATCAGTGAGGCGAGCGGGGAGGTCAAAAACATTCAGTACTTC. Amino acids: CAISEASGEVKNIQYF.

This chain's CDR3 is CSGRGGSSGNTIYF. The CDR3 coding sequence is TGCAGCGGCCGGGGAGGGTCCTCTGGAAACACCATATATTTT. The chain employs TRBV29-1 and TRBJ1-3; D call uncertain. Trimming left V 7 bases short and J 0 bases short, with 13 bases between. CDR3 length equals 14 residues. Germline V gene data show CDR1 as SQVTM and CDR2 as ANQGSEA.

This sequence joins TRBV9 and TRBJ1-2; no reliable D call. This CDR3 region has 13 residues. Trimming took off 4 bases at V and 4 bases at J, with 11 bases between the two ends. Germline V gene sequence: CDR1 SGDLS, CDR2 YYNGEE. CDR3 loop: CASSPWGGYGYTF. In DNA, the CDR3 is TGTGCCAGCAGCCCGTGGGGAGGCTATGGCTACACCTTC.

V and J are TRBV28 and TRBJ1-1, with 10 bases identical to TRBD1. CDR3 length equals 12 residues. Germline V lookup: CDR1 MDHEN, CDR2 SYDVKM. The ends lost 10 bases at V and 5 bases at J; junction bases unmatched: 4. The CDR3 DNA reads TGTGCCACTGACAGGGGGCTTACTGAAGCTTTCTTT. This encodes CATDRGLTEAFF.

The gene calls are TRBV11-2 and TRBJ2-7, with TRBD2 matching over 7 bases. J lost 4 bases, V lost 4 bases, and 7 bases had no gene match. The germline CDR1 and CDR2 sequences are SGHAT and FQNNGV. This CDR3 contains 14 residues. In nucleotides, the CDR3 is TGTGCCAGCAGCTCCTGGACTAGAGTATACGAGCAGTACGTC. It is translated as CASSSWTRVYEQYV.

The gene calls are TRBV7-2 and TRBJ1-4; no reliable D call. From germline, CDR1 is SGHTA and CDR2 FQGNSA. Trimming pared 0 bases from V and 4 bases from J, leaving 9 bases between. The CDR3 contains 15 residues. CDR3 sequence reads: CASSLAPQINEKLFF. The CDR3 region has the DNA TGTGCCAGCAGCTTAGCCCCCCAAATTAATGAAAAACTGTTTTTT.

The rearrangement links TRBV3-1 (or the pseudogene TRBV3-2) to TRBJ2-2; TRBD1 aligns across 10 bases. The J segment lost 4 bases and the V segment lost 1 base, leaving 0 bases of the junction unmatched. Germline V gives CDR1 LGHDT, CDR2 YNNKEL (reference sequence). CDR3 length equals 15 residues. Here the CDR3 reads CASSQGTGGTGELFF. The DNA for the CDR3 is TGTGCCAGCAGCCAAGGGACAGGGGGCACCGGGGAGCTGTTTTTT.

The chain carries TRBV2 and TRBJ2-5; 11 bases fit TRBD1. V trimming: 11 bases; J trimming: 4 bases; junction bases outside the gene matches: 6. The germline CDR1 and CDR2 sequences are SNHLY and FYNNEI. The CDR3 runs to 13 residues. The CDR3 nucleotides are TGTGCCTCAGGACAGGGGGCGGGAGAGACCCAGTACTTC. Translation: CASGQGAGETQYF.

On this clone itself: The junction differs from germline at one of its ends, possibly a read error. V usage is TRBV10-3 and J usage is TRBJ2-3; weak D call: TRBD1 (6 bases). Per the germline V gene, CDR1 is ENHRY and CDR2 is SYGVKD. The CDR3 runs 11 residues. The CDR3 is CAISEERDTSF. The CDR3 nucleotides read TGTGCCATCAGTGAAGAACGGGACACCTCTTTT.

This chain uses TRBV18 with TRBJ1-5; 8 nucleotides agree with TRBD1. V shed 3 bases, J shed 7 bases, and the junction held 8 bases outside the gene matches. The CDR3 loop spans 15 amino acids. In germline, CDR1 is KGHSH, CDR2 LQKENI. For the CDR3, the DNA is TGTGCCAGCTCACCGCAGGACAGGGAGGGCCAGCCCCAGCATTTT. Its protein is CASSPQDREGQPQHF.